The following is a T cell receptor beta chain sequence with its context. Mismatch with germline at one junction end may stem from a read error. Three rounds of nested PCR, following a modified ARM-PCR protocol, produced the TCRbeta library. MiXCR was run by TCRdb on the multiplex PCR reads, yielding one entry per CDR3 protein. Here the sample spans 70,000 or so distinct CDR3 sequences, approximately 63% being singletons. No cell sorting was done before RNA was extracted from the tissue. The data originate from a study of tumor and adjacent non-tumor tissue in lung cancer. Study context: Patients comprised about a dozen adenocarcinoma, a couple of squamous cell carcinoma and 1 small cell lung cancer.

This CDR3 is built from 14 residues. Germline CDR1 is LGHNA and CDR2 is YNFKEQ. The chain links TRBV4-2 to TRBJ2-5; maybe TRBD2 (5 bases). The sequenced material came from lung tumor tissue. This receptor was taken from a man between 50 and 59 years old with non-small cell lung cancer. DNA for the CDR3: TGTACCAGTAGCCAAGAACGACTACAAGATACCCAGTACTTC. This sequence encodes CTSSQERLQDTQYF.